This T cell receptor (beta chain) was found in a study of cytomegalovirus exposure and HLA in healthy donors. Study in general: HLA-typed donors were the source of 82 million or so unique TCRs, which an early data release held.

At the time of sampling, donors were nominally healthy, though unrecorded immune exposures were likely. On this clone itself: The antigen is unknown.

PCR was performed using 60 Vbeta and 13 Jbeta primers. The assay was immunoSEQ multiplex PCR, and TCRdb's table has in-frame clones only and misses some. The sample's table shows some 75,000 clones. Findings and limits, study-wide: An analysis done earlier found most TCR beta V segments productive about 87% or about 30% of the time.

CDR1 SGHDN and CDR2 FVKESK come from the germline V gene. V dropped 2 bases and J dropped 0 bases, with 6 bases sitting between them. The CDR3 contains 14 residues. The sample consisted of PBMCs. V usage is TRBV14 and J usage is TRBJ2-3; D remains unclear. The clonotype comes from a female donor in good health and CMV-seropositive. The CDR3 DNA reads TGTGCCAGCAGCCAAACAATTAGCACAGATACGCAGTATTTT. Amino acid sequence: CASSQTISTDTQYF. Full variable domain (remainder filled in from reference TRBV14 and TRBJ2-3): EAGVTQFPSHSVIEKGQTVTLRCDPISGHDNLYWYRRVMGKEIKFLLHFVKESKQDESGMPNNRFLAERTGGTYSTLKVQPAELEDSGVYFCASSQTISTDTQYFGPGTRLTVL.